This section outlines one TCR beta chain sequence together with its context. What it binds is unknown. This record comes from a study of cytomegalovirus exposure and HLA in healthy donors. As for the study in general: The approximately 600 first-cohort repertoires shared a platform with the 130 or so validation repertoires, as reported in a later analysis. Study observations and caveats: Reported performance of the classifier showed diagnosis of cytomegalovirus status with high specificity and sensitivity. Cytomegalovirus association was assigned to approximately 180 TCR beta chains.

Some clones are missing from TCRdb's copy, which holds only in-frame ones; the method was immunoSEQ multiplex PCR. The sample has 350,000 or so clones; 86% are singletons. The CDR3 is made up of 15 amino acids. V was trimmed by 5 bases and J by 0 bases, leaving 14 bases between them. Germline V gene lookup returns CDR1 SGHTA and CDR2 FQGNSA. The sample was PBMCs. This TCR was recovered from a woman in her late teens or twenties in good health and CMV-seronegative. The chain joins TRBV7-2 to TRBJ2-7, with D perhaps TRBD2 (5 bases). The CDR3 coding sequence is TGTGCCAGCAGCCTTAGACCGAGGGACTCCTACGAGCAGTACTTC. Its protein is CASSLRPRDSYEQYF.